This paragraph covers one TCR beta chain sequence. The sample is drawn from a study of T cell changes during pregnancy in multiple sclerosis. Libraries were prepared by immunoSEQ multiplex PCR; TCRdb keeps only in-frame clonotypes and omits some of them. The repertoire holds tens of thousands of clones, with more than 85% as singletons. The V and J ends lost 7 bases and 2 bases respectively, with 13 bases between them. Per the germline V gene, CDR1 is MNHNS and CDR2 is SASEGT. This CDR3 contains 14 residues. This receptor was taken from a female donor with multiple sclerosis, enrolled in a pregnancy study. This chain connects TRBV6-1 to TRBJ2-3; a weak D match, TRBD2 (6 bases). The sequencing here drew on CD4+ T cells from peripheral blood mononuclear cells, taken in the third trimester of pregnancy. The CDR3 spells CASNFGGNTDTQYF. For the CDR3, the DNA is TGTGCCAGCAACTTTGGCGGGAACACAGATACGCAGTATTTT.